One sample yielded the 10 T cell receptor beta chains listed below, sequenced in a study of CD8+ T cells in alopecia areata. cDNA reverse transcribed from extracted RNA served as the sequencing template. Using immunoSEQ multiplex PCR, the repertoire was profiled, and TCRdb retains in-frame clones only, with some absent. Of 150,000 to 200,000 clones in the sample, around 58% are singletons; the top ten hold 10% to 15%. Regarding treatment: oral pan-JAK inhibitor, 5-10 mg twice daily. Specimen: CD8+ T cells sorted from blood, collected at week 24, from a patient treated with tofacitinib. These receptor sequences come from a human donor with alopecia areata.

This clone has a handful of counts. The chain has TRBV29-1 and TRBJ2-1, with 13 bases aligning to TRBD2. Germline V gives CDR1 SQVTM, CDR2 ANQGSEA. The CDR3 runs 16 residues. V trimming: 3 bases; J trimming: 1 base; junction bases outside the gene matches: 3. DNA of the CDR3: TGCAGCGTTGATGGGACTAGCGGGGATTCCTACAATGAGCAGTTCTTC. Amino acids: CSVDGTSGDSYNEQFF.

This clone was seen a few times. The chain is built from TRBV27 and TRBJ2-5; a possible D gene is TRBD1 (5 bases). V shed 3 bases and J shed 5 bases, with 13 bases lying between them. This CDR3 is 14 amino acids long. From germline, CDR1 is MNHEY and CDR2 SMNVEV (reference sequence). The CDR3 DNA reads TGTGCCAGCAGTTTTGTGGGGCGCGCGGAGACCCAGTACTTC. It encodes CASSFVGRAETQYF.

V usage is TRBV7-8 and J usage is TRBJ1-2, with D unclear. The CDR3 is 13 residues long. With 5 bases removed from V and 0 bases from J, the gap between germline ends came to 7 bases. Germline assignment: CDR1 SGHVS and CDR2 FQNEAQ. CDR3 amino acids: CASSEGTNYGYTF. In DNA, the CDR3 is TGTGCCAGCAGCGAAGGGACTAACTATGGCTACACCTTC.

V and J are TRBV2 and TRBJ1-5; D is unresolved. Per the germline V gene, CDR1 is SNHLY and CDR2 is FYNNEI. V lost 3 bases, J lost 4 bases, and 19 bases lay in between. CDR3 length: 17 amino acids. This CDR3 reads CASSDNPDNWKNQPQHF. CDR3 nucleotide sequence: TGTGCCAGCAGTGATAACCCCGACAACTGGAAGAATCAGCCCCAGCATTTT.

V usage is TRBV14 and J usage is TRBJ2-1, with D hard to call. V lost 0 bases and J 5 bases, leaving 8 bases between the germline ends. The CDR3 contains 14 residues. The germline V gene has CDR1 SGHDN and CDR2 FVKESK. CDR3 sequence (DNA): TGTGCCAGCAGCCAAGATTTGGGGAACAATGAGCAGTTCTTC. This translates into CASSQDLGNNEQFF.

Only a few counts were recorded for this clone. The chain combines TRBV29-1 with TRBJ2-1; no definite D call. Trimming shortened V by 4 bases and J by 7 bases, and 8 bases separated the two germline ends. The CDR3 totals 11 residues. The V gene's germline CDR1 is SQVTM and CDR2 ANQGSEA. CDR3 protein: CSVGYPNEQFF. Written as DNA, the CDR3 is TGCAGCGTTGGGTACCCGAATGAGCAGTTCTTC.

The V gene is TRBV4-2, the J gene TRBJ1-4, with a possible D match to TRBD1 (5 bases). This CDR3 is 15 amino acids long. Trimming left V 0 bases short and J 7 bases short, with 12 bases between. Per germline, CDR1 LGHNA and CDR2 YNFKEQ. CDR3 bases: TGTGCCAGCAGCCAAGATGGGACCCTGGGTGAAAAACTGTTTTTT. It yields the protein CASSQDGTLGEKLFF.

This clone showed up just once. The CDR3 protein is CASSLDTEANTGELFF. In DNA, the CDR3 is TGTGCCAGCAGCTTGGATACTGAGGCGAACACCGGGGAGCTGTTTTTT. This chain uses TRBV5-4 with TRBJ2-2; D unclear. V dropped 0 bases and J dropped 0 bases, with 9 bases sitting between them. CDR1 and CDR2 from the germline V gene are SGHNT and YYREEE (reference sequence). This CDR3 has 16 residues.

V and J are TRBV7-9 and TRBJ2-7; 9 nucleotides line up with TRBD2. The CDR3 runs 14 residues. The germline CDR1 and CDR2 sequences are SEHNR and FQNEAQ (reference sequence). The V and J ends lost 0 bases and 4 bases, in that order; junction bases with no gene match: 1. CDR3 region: CASSLALAGYEQYF. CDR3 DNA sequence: TGTGCCAGCAGCTTAGCGCTAGCGGGATACGAGCAGTACTTC.

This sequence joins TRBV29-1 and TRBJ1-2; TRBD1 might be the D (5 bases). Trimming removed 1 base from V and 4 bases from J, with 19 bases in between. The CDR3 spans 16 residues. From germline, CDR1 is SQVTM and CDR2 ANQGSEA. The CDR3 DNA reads TGCAGCGTTGAAGGCTGGGGGGGAGGAGGAACCTATGGCTACACCTTC. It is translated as CSVEGWGGGGTYGYTF.